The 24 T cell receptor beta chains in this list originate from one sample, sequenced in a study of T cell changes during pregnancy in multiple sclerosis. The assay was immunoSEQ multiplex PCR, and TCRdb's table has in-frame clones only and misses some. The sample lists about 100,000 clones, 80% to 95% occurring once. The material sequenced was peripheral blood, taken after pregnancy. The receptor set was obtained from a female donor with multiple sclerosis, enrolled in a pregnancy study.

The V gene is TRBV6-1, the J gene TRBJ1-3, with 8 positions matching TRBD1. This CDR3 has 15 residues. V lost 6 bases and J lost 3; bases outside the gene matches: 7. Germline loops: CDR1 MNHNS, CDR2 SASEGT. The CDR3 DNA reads TGTGCCAGCAGCCCCTCGGACAGGGTTGGAAACACCATATATTTT. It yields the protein CASSPSDRVGNTIYF.

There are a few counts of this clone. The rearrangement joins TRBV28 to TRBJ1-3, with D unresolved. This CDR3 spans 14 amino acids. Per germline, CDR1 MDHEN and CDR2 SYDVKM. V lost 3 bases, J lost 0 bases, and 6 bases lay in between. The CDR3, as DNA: TGTGCCAGCAGTTTGACTCCCTCTGGAAACACCATATATTTT. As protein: CASSLTPSGNTIYF. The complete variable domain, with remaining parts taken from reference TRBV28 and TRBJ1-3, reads DVKVTQSSRYLVKRTGEKVFLECVQDMDHENMFWYRQDPGLGLRLIYFSYDVKMKEKGDIPEGYSVSREKKERFSLILESASTNQTSMYLCASSLTPSGNTIYFGEGSWLTVV.

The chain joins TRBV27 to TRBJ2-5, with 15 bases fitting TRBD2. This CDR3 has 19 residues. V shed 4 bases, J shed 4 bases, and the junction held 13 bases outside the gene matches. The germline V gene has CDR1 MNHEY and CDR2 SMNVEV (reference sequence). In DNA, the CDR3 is TGTGCCAGCAGTTCCTTAATCAATGGACTAGCGGGAGGGGGAGAGACCCAGTACTTC. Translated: CASSSLINGLAGGGETQYF.

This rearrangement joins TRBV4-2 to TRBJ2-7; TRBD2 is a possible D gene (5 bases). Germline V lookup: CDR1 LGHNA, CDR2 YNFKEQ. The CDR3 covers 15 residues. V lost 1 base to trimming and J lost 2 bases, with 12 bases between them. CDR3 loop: CASSQVDGETYEQYF. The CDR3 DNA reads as TGTGCCAGCAGCCAAGTAGATGGGGAGACCTACGAGCAGTACTTC.

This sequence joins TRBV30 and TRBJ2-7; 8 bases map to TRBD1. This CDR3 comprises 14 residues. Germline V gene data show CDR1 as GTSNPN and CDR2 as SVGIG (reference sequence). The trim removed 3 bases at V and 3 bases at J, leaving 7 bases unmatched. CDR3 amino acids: CAWSRTGLIYEQYF. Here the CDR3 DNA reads TGTGCCTGGAGCCGGACAGGGTTAATCTACGAGCAGTACTTC.

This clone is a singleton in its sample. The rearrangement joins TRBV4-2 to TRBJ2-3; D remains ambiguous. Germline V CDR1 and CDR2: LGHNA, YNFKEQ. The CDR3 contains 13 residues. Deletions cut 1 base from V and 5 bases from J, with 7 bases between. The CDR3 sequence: CASSQGQRDTQYF. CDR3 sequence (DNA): TGTGCCAGCAGCCAAGGGCAACGAGATACGCAGTATTTT.

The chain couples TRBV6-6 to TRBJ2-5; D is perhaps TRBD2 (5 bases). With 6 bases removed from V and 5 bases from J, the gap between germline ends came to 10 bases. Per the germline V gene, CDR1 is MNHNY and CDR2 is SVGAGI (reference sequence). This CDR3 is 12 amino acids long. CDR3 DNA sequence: TGTGCCAGCAGATTCGGGGAGGAGACCCAGTACTTC. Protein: CASRFGEETQYF.

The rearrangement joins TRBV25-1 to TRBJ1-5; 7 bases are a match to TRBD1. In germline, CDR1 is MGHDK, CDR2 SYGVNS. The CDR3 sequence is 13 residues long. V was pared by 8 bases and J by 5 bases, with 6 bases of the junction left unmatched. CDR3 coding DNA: TGTGCCAGCGGCGGGACAGTGTATCAGCCCCAGCATTTT. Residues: CASGGTVYQPQHF. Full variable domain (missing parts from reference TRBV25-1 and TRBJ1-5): EADIYQTPRYLVIGTGKKITLECSQTMGHDKMYWYQQDPGMELHLIHYSYGVNSTEKGDLSSESTVSRIRTEHFPLTLESARPSHTSQYLCASGGTVYQPQHFGDGTRLSIL.

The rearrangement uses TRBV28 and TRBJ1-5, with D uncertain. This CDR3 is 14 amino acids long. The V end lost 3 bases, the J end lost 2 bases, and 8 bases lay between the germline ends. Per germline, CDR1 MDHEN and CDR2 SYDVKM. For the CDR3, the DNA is TGTGCCAGCAGTTTGGGCATTCGCAATCAGCCCCAGCATTTT. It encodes CASSLGIRNQPQHF.

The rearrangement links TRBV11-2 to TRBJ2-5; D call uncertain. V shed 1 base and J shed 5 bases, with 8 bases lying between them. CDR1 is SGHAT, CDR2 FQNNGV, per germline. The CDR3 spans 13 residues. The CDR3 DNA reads TGTGCCAGCAGCTTAGGTATATCGGAGACCCAGTACTTC. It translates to CASSLGISETQYF.

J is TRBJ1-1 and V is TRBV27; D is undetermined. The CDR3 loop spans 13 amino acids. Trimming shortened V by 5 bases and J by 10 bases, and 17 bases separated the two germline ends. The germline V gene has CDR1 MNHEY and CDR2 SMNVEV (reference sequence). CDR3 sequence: CASSGTEKAGAFF. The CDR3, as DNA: TGTGCCAGCAGTGGAACCGAAAAAGCGGGAGCTTTCTTT.

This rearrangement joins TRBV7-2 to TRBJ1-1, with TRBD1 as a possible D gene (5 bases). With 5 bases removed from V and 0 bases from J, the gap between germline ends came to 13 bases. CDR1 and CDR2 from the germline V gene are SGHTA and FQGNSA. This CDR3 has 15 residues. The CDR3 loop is CASSPDRRLNTEAFF. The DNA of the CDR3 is TGTGCCAGCAGCCCAGACAGACGGTTGAACACTGAAGCTTTCTTT.

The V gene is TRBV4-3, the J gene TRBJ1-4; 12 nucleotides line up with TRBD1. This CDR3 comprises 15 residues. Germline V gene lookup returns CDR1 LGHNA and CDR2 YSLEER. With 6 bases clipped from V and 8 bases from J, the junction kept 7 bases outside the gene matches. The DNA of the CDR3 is TGCGCCAGCAGACCCGGGACAGGGGGCAACGAAAAACTGTTTTTT. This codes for CASRPGTGGNEKLFF.

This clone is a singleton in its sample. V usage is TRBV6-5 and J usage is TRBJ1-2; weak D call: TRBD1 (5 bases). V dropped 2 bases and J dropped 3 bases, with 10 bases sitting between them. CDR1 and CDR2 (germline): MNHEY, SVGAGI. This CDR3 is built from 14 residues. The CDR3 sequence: CASSYKGVHYGYTF. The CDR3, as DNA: TGTGCCAGCAGTTACAAAGGGGTCCACTATGGCTACACCTTC.

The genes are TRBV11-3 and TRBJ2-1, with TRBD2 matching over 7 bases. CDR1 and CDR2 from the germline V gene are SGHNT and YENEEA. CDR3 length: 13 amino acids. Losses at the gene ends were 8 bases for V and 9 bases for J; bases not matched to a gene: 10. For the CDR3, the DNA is TGTGCCAGCGATGGACTAGGGAAACCTGAGCAGTTCTTC. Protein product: CASDGLGKPEQFF.

CDR3 amino acids: CASSEPWKGNYGYTF. DNA for the CDR3: TGTGCCAGCAGTGAACCGTGGAAGGGGAACTATGGCTACACCTTC. This sequence joins TRBV6-1 and TRBJ1-2, with D maybe TRBD1 (5 bases). Trimming stripped 2 bases from V and 2 bases from J, with 12 bases between. The CDR3 contains 15 residues. Germline loops: CDR1 MNHNS, CDR2 SASEGT.

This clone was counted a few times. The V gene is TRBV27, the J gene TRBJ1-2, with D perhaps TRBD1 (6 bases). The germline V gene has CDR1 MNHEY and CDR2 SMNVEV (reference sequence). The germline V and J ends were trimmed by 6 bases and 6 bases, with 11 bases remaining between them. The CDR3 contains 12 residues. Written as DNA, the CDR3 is TGTGCCAGCAGGACCCAGGGGAATGGCTACACCTTC. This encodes CASRTQGNGYTF.

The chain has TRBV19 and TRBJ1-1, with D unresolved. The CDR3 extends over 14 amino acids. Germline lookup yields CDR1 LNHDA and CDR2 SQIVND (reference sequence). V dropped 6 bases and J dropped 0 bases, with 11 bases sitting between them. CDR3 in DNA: TGTGCCAGTAGCCCGGGGAATTTGAACACTGAAGCTTTCTTT. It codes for CASSPGNLNTEAFF. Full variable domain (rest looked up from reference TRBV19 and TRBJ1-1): DGGITQSPKYLFRKEGQNVTLSCEQNLNHDAMYWYRQDPGQGLRLIYYSQIVNDFQKGDIAEGYSVSREKKESFPLTVTSAQKNPTAFYLCASSPGNLNTEAFFGQGTRLTVV.

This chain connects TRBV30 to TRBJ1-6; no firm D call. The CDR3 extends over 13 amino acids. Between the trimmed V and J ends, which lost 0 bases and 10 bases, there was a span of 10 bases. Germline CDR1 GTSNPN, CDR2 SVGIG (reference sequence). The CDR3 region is CAWSVEGWSPLHF. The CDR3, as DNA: TGTGCCTGGAGTGTAGAGGGTTGGTCACCCCTCCACTTT.

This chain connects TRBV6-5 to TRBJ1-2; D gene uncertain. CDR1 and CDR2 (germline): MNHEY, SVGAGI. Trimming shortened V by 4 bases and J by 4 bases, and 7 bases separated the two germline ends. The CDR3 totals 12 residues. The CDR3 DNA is TGTGCCAGCAGTTTCGGGAGCTATGGCTACACCTTC. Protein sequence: CASSFGSYGYTF.

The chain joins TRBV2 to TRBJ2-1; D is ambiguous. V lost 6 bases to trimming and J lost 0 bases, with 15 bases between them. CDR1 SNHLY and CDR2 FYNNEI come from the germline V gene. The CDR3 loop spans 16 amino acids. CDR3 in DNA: TGTGCCAGCAGGAGGTGGCAGCAAAGCTCCTACAATGAGCAGTTCTTC. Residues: CASRRWQQSSYNEQFF.

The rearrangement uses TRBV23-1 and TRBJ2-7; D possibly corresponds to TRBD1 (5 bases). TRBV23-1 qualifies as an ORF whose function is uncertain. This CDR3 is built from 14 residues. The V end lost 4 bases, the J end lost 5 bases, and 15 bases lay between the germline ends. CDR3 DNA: TGCGCCAGCAGTCCCCCCAGGGTTTACAACGAGCAGTACTTC. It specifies CASSPPRVYNEQYF.

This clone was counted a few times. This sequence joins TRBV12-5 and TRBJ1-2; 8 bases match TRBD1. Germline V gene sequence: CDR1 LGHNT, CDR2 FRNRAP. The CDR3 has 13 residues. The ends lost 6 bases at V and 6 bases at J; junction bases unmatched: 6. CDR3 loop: CASGRTGGNGYTF. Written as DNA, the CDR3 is TGTGCTAGTGGCCGTACAGGGGGTAATGGCTACACCTTC. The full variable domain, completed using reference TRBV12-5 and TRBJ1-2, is DARVTQTPRHKVTEMGQEVTMRCQPILGHNTVFWYRQTMMQGLELLAYFRNRAPLDDSGMPKDRFSAEMPDATLATLKIQPSEPRDSAVYFCASGRTGGNGYTFGSGTRLTVV.

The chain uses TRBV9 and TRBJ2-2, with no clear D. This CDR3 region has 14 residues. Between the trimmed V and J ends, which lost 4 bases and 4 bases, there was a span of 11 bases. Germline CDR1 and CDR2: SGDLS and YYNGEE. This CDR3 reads CASSPRSGTGELFF. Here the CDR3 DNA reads TGTGCCAGCAGCCCTCGTAGTGGCACCGGGGAGCTGTTTTTT.